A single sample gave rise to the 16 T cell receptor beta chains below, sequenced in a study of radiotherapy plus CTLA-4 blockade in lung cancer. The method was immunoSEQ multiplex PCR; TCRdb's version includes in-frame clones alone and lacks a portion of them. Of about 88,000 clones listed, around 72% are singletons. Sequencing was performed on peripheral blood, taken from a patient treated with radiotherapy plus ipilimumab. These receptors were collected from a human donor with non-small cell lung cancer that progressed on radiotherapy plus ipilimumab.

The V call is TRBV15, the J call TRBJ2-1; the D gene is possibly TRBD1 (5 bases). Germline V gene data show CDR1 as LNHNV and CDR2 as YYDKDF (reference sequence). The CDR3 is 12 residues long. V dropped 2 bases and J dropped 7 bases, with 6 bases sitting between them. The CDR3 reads CATSRQGNEQFF. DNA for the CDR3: TGTGCCACCAGCAGACAGGGAAATGAGCAGTTCTTC.

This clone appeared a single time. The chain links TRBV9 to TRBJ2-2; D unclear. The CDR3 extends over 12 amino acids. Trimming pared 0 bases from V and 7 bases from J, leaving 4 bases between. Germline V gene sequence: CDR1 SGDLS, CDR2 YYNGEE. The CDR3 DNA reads TGTGCCAGCAGCGTAGGAAACGGGGAGCTGTTTTTT. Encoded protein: CASSVGNGELFF.

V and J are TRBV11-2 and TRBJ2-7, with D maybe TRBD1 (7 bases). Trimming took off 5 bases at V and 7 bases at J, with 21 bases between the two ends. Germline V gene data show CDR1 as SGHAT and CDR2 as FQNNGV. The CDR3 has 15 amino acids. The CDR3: CASSAGSGGSREQYF. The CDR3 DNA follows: TGTGCCAGCAGCGCGGGATCAGGGGGATCCCGGGAGCAGTACTTC.

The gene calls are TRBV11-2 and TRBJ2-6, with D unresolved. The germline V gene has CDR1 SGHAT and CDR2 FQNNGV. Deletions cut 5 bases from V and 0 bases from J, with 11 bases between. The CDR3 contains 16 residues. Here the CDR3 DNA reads TGTGCCAGCAGCCCTGACGACTCCTCTGGGGCCAACGTCCTGACTTTC. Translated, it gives CASSPDDSSGANVLTF.

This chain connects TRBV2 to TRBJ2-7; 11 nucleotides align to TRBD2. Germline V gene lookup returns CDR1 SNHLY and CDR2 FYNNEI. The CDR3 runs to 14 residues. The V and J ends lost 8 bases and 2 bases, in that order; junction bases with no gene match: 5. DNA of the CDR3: TGTGCCAGCCGTACTAGCGGGGGAACCTACGAGCAGTACTTC. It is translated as CASRTSGGTYEQYF.

This chain's CDR3 is CASSLQSDSTDTQYF. DNA for the CDR3: TGCGCCAGCAGCTTGCAGAGTGATAGCACAGATACGCAGTATTTT. The rearrangement joins TRBV5-1 to TRBJ2-3, with D unresolved. Germline lookup yields CDR1 SGHRS and CDR2 YFSETQ. V was trimmed by 1 base and J by 0 bases, leaving 9 bases between them. There are 15 residues in the CDR3.

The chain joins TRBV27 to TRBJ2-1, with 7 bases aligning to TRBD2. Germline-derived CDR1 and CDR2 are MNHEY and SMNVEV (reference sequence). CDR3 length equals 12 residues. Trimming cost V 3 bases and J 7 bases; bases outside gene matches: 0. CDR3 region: CASSFGGNEQFF. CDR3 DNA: TGTGCCAGCAGTTTCGGGGGGAATGAGCAGTTCTTC.

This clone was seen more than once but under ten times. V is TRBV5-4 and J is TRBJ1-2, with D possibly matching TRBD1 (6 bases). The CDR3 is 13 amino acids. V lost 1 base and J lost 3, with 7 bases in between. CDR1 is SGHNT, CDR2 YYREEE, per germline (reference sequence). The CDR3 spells CASSLKGDYGYTF. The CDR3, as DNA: TGTGCCAGCAGCTTGAAGGGGGACTATGGCTACACCTTC.

This CDR3 reads CASSEDGTYEQYF. The DNA for the CDR3 is TGTGCCAGCAGTGAAGATGGCACCTACGAGCAGTACTTC. The chain links TRBV6-1 to TRBJ2-7; no reliable D call. CDR3 length: 13 amino acids. V was clipped by 1 base and J by 2 bases, with 6 bases between them. Germline CDR1 MNHNS, CDR2 SASEGT.

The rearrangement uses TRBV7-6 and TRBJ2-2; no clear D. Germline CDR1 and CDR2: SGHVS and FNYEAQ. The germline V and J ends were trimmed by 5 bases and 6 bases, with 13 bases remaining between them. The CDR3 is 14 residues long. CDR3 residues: CASSPVLRPGELFF. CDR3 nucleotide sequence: TGTGCCAGCAGCCCAGTGCTTCGGCCCGGGGAGCTGTTTTTT.

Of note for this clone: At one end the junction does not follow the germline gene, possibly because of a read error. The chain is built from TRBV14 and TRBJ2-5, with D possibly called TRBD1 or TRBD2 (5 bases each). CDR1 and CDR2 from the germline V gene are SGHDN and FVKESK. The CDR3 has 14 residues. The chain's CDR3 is CASSQYPGPEAQYF. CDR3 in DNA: TGTGCCAGCAGCCAATACCCGGGACCAGAGGCCCAGTACTTC.

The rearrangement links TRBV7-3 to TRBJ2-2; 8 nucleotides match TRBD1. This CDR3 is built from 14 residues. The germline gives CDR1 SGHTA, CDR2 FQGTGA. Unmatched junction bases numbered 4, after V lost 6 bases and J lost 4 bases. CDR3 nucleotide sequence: TGTGCCAGCAGTGACAGGGGAAGCACCGGGGAGCTGTTTTTT. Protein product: CASSDRGSTGELFF. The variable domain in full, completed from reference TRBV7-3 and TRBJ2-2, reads GAGVSQTPSNKVTEKGKYVELRCDPISGHTALYWYRQSLGQGPEFLIYFQGTGAADDSGLPNDRFFAVRPEGSVSTLKIQRTERGDSAVYLCASSDRGSTGELFFGEGSRLTVL.

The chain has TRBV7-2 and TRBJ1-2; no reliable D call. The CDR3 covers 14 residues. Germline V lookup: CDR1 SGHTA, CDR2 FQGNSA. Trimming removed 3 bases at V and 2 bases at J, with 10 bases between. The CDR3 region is CASSLRQENYGYTF. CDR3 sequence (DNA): TGTGCCAGCAGCTTGAGGCAGGAAAACTATGGCTACACCTTC.

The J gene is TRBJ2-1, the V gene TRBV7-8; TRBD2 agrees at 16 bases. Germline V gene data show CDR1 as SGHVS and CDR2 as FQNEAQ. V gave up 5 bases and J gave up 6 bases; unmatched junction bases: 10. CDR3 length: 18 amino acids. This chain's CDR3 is CASSPAGLAGGPSNEQFF. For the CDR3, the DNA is TGTGCCAGCAGCCCGGCGGGACTAGCGGGAGGGCCGTCCAATGAGCAGTTCTTC.

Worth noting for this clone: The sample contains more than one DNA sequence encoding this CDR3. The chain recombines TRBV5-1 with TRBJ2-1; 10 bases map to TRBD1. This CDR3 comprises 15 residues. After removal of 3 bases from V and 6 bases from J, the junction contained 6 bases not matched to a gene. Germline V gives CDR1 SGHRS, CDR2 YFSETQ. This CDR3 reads CASSSGQGVSNEQFF. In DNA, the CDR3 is TGCGCCAGCAGCTCCGGACAGGGGGTAAGCAATGAGCAGTTCTTC.

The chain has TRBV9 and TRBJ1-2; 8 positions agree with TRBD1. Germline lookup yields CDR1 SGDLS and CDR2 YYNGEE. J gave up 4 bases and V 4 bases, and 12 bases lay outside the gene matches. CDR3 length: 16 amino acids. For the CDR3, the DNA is TGTGCCAGCAGCCCAGAGGGTCAGGGGGCCATCTATGGCTACACCTTC. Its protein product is CASSPEGQGAIYGYTF.